Listed below are T cell receptor beta chains from one sample, sequenced in a study of read filtering for tumor transcriptome and immune sequencing. TCRdb independently ran MiXCR on the reads; one entry per CDR3 protein. The data contain some 80,000 distinct CDR3 sequences, 9% to 15% of them singletons. Specimen: a population of CD138-negative cells sorted from bone marrow. Receptors originate from a donor at least 40 years old with multiple myeloma. Both conserved end residues are part of each CDR3. D genes are given only for firm matches. Expanded clones are given a class, and other clones once, few, many or no size at all.

TRBD1 TRBJ1-2 many TRBV9 CASSGAGTGDGYTF TGTGCCAGCAGCGGAGCCGGGACAGGGGACGGCTACACCTTC
TRBD2 TRBJ2-1 few TRBV11-2 CASSLSGRVSNEQFF TGTGCCAGCAGCTTAAGCGGGAGGGTCAGCAATGAGCAGTTCTTC
TRBD1 TRBJ1-1 many TRBV20-1 CSAGQAMNTEAFF TGCAGTGCTGGACAGGCCATGAACACTGAAGCTTTCTTT
- TRBJ2-1 many TRBV10-3 CAIAPPGYPYNEQFF TGTGCCATTGCCCCCCCAGGGTACCCGTACAATGAGCAGTTCTTC
- TRBJ2-6 many TRBV20-1 CSASGGGASGANVLTF TGCAGTGCTAGCGGTGGGGGGGCTTCTGGGGCCAACGTCCTGACTTTC
TRBD2 TRBJ2-2 many TRBV4-2 CASSQVGGGTGELFF TGTGCCAGCAGCCAAGTGGGGGGAGGGACCGGGGAGCTGTTTTTT
- TRBJ2-3 many TRBV20-1 CSAPVDSASTDTQYF TGCAGTGCTCCGGTCGATAGCGCCAGCACAGATACGCAGTATTTT
TRBD1 TRBJ2-2 many TRBV12-3/TRBV12-4 CASSFKGADGELFF TGTGCCAGCAGTTTTAAGGGGGCGGACGGGGAGCTGTTTTTT
- TRBJ2-3 many TRBV6-2/TRBV6-3 CATTGAGSTDTQYF TGTGCCACCACCGGGGCGGGATCGACAGATACGCAGTATTTT
TRBD1 TRBJ2-6 many TRBV4-2 CASSQTRTGWVGANVLTF TGTGCCAGCAGCCAGACCCGGACAGGGTGGGTTGGGGCCAACGTCCTGACTTTC
- TRBJ1-1 many TRBV6-1 CASTLAGEGRTEAFF TGTGCCAGCACCCTGGCGGGGGAAGGGCGCACTGAAGCTTTCTTT
- TRBJ1-1 many TRBV14 CASSQDRQVGTEAFF TGTGCCAGCAGCCAAGATCGGCAGGTGGGCACTGAAGCTTTCTTT
- TRBJ1-5 many TRBV7-2 CASSWRGGLGTNQPQHF TGTGCCAGCAGCTGGAGGGGGGGTTTGGGGACCAATCAGCCCCAGCATTTT
TRBD1 TRBJ2-3 - TRBV18 CASSPTGDLTDTQYF TGTGCCAGCTCACCGACAGGGGATCTCACAGATACGCAGTATTTT
TRBD2 TRBJ2-1 few TRBV6-5 CASSYRTSGRAVNEQFF TGTGCCAGCAGCTACCGGACTAGCGGGAGGGCCGTGAATGAGCAGTTCTTC
- TRBJ2-7 - TRBV13 CASRPAKRTYEQYF TGTGCCAGCAGACCCGCGAAGAGGACCTACGAGCAGTACTTC
- TRBJ1-5 - TRBV9 CASSVLGYSNQPQHF TGTGCCAGCAGCGTTTTAGGGTATAGCAATCAGCCCCAGCATTTT
- TRBJ1-1 many TRBV29-1 CSVAGRLNTEAFF TGCAGCGTAGCGGGACGGCTGAACACTGAAGCTTTCTTT
TRBD1 TRBJ2-7 - TRBV6-5 CASSLDRGAYEQHF TGCGCCAGCAGCTTGGACAGGGGGGCCTACGAGCAGCACTTC
- TRBJ1-3 few TRBV5-1 CASSMTDIGSNTIYF TGCGCCAGCAGCATGACGGACATAGGCTCGAACACCATATATTTT
- TRBJ1-1 few TRBV29-1 CSGATGQYTEAFF TGCAGCGGGGCTACGGGGCAGTACACTGAAGCTTTCTTT
- TRBJ2-7 - TRBV6-2/TRBV6-3 CASSPYAESYEQYF TGTGCCAGCAGTCCCTACGCGGAGAGCTACGAGCAGTACTTC
TRBD2 TRBJ2-5 many TRBV29-1 CSVMTSGETQYF TGCAGCGTTATGACTAGCGGGGAGACCCAGTACTTC
- TRBJ2-4 many TRBV29-1 CSVEDPFIAKNIQYF TGCAGCGTTGAAGATCCCTTCATAGCCAAAAACATTCAGTACTTC
- TRBJ1-6 many TRBV12-3/TRBV12-4 CASSLDIEAENSPLHF TGTGCCAGCAGTTTAGATATCGAGGCAGAGAATTCACCCCTCCACTTT
TRBD1 TRBJ2-1 - TRBV6-2/TRBV6-3 CASSSFRDRVVGEQFF TGTGCCAGCAGTAGTTTCCGGGACAGGGTGGTTGGGGAGCAGTTCTTC
TRBD1 TRBJ2-3 many TRBV29-1 CSVEAGQASSTDTQYF TGCAGCGTTGAGGCGGGACAGGCCTCTAGCACAGATACGCAGTATTTT
- TRBJ2-7 many TRBV20-1 CSAPQGAASGYEQYF TGCAGTGCTCCACAGGGAGCTGCGTCTGGCTACGAGCAGTACTTC
TRBD2 TRBJ2-2 many TRBV6-6 CASSYSPGGGTGELFF TGTGCCAGCAGTTACTCCCCGGGGGGGGGTACCGGGGAGCTGTTTTTT
- TRBJ1-1 - TRBV6-1 CASCHNADTEAFF TGTGCCAGCTGTCACAATGCAGACACTGAAGCTTTCTTT
TRBD2 TRBJ2-5 few TRBV29-1 CSVDSGLALETQYF TGCAGCGTTGACTCAGGACTAGCGTTGGAGACCCAGTACTTC
TRBD2 TRBJ2-7 many TRBV28 CASSPPGLAVYEQYF TGTGCCAGCAGTCCCCCCGGACTAGCGGTGTACGAGCAGTACTTC
- TRBJ2-6 few TRBV19 CASSAAGTGANVLTF TGTGCCAGTAGTGCAGCTGGAACTGGGGCCAACGTCCTGACTTTC
TRBD2 TRBJ2-5 few TRBV20-1 CSATSGRAQETQYF TGCAGTGCTACTAGCGGGAGGGCCCAAGAGACCCAGTACTTC
- TRBJ2-7 many TRBV4-2 CASSQELAAYEQYF TGTGCCAGCAGCCAAGAATTAGCCGCCTACGAGCAGTACTTC
- TRBJ2-1 - TRBV7-3 CASSLTPGFDEQFF TGTGCCAGCAGCTTAACCCCGGGATTTGATGAGCAGTTCTTC
- TRBJ1-2 many TRBV6-4 CASSVADGAFPTF -
- TRBJ1-5 many TRBV6-1 CASSTTGTSNQPQHF TGTGCCAGCAGTACCACGGGTACGAGCAATCAGCCCCAGCATTTT
TRBD1 TRBJ2-7 - TRBV28 CASSLPGQGDYEQYF TGTGCCAGCAGTCTTCCGGGACAGGGTGATTACGAGCAGTACTTC
TRBD1 TRBJ2-2 - TRBV7-9 CASSPGQGETGELFF TGTGCCAGCAGCCCGGGACAGGGAGAGACCGGGGAGCTGTTTTTT
- TRBJ2-5 - TRBV28 CASSSASASQEAQYF TGTGCCAGCAGTTCGGCTAGCGCCTCCCAAGAGGCCCAGTACTTC
- TRBJ2-2 many TRBV6-5 CASSYSPSDTGELFF TGTGCCAGCAGTTACTCGCCCAGTGACACCGGGGAGCTGTTTTTT
- TRBJ2-3 many TRBV28 CASSPRRHSTDTQYF TGTGCCAGCAGTCCCCGAAGGCACAGCACAGATACGCAGTATTTT
- TRBJ1-5 many TRBV7-2 CASSRQENQPQHF TGTGCCAGCAGCCGACAGGAGAATCAGCCCCAGCATTTT
TRBD2 TRBJ2-3 many TRBV5-1 CASSLDASGRADTQYF TGCGCCAGCAGCTTGGATGCTAGCGGGAGGGCAGATACGCAGTATTTT
TRBD2 TRBJ2-1 many TRBV20-1 CSARGGLAIHNEQFF TGCAGTGCTAGAGGGGGACTAGCGATCCACAATGAGCAGTTCTTC
TRBD2 TRBJ2-5 - TRBV29-1 CSATSGGQETQYF TGCAGCGCTACTAGCGGGGGCCAAGAGACCCAGTACTTC
- TRBJ1-5 many TRBV29-1 CSVGGWDQPQHF TGCAGCGTTGGAGGTTGGGATCAGCCCCAGCATTTT
- TRBJ2-2 - TRBV11-3 CASRNPGSTGELFF TGTGCCAGCAGGAATCCGGGGAGCACCGGGGAGCTGTTTTTT
TRBD2 TRBJ2-1 many TRBV7-2 CASSPTGGTGTSGSDRLF TGTGCCAGCAGCCCCACGGGGGGCACCGGGACTAGCGGGAGCGACCGACTCTTC
- TRBJ2-1 many TRBV29-1 CSARDIGYNEQFF TGCAGCGCCAGGGACATCGGATATAATGAGCAGTTCTTC